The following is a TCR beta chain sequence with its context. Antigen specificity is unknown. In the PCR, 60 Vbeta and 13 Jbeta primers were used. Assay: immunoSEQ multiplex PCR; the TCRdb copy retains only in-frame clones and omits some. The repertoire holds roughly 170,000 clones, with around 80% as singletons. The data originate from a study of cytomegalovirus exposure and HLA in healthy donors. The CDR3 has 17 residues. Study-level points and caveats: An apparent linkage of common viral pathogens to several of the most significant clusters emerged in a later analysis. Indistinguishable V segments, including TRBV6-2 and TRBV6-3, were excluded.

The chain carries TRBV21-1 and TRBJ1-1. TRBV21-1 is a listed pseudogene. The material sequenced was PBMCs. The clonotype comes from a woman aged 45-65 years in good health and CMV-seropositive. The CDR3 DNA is TGTGCCAGCGATCTAATGAAGAGAAGTTATTATAACACTGAAGCTTTCTTT. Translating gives CASDLMKRSYYNTEAFF.